What follows are 28 T cell receptor beta chains derived from one specimen sequenced in a study of T cells in localized non-small cell lung cancer. TCRdb's table, derived via immunoSEQ multiplex PCR, lists solely in-frame clones and lacks some. The sample lists over a thousand clones, around a quarter occurring once. This specimen was normal lung tissue next to the tumor, taken before any cancer treatment. The origin of the receptors is a male donor older than 55 with stage I lung adenocarcinoma.

This chain uses TRBV28 with TRBJ2-7, with TRBD2 as a possible D gene (6 bases). Per the germline V gene, CDR1 is MDHEN and CDR2 is SYDVKM. V was cut by 5 bases and J by 3 bases, with 20 bases left in between. The CDR3 is made up of 16 amino acids. In nucleotides, the CDR3 is TGTGCCAGCAGTACCCCGGGACTTGGTTTTGGCTACGAGCAGTACTTC. Protein sequence: CASSTPGLGFGYEQYF. The variable domain in full, with the rest retrieved from reference TRBV28 and TRBJ2-7, is DVKVTQSSRYLVKRTGEKVFLECVQDMDHENMFWYRQDPGLGLRLIYFSYDVKMKEKGDIPEGYSVSREKKERFSLILESASTNQTSMYLCASSTPGLGFGYEQYFGPGTRLTVT.

V usage is TRBV6-1 and J usage is TRBJ1-2; D remains ambiguous. Per the germline V gene, CDR1 is MNHNS and CDR2 is SASEGT. The CDR3 has 14 amino acids. V was clipped by 0 bases and J by 3 bases, with 8 bases between them. CDR3 residues: CASSEASHDYGYTF. The CDR3 bases are TGTGCCAGCAGTGAAGCAAGTCACGACTATGGCTACACCTTC.

This clone was seen only a few times. The chain combines TRBV7-1 with TRBJ1-6, with D hard to call. TRBV7-1 is classed as an ORF, of uncertain function. CDR3 length equals 13 residues. V was clipped by 5 bases and J by 3 bases, with 5 bases between them. CDR3 residues: CASSPDYNSPLHF. DNA for the CDR3: TGTGCCAGCAGCCCCGACTATAATTCACCCCTCCACTTT.

This chain joins TRBV30 and TRBJ2-7; TRBD1 matches 9 bases. The germline gives CDR1 GTSNPN, CDR2 SVGIG (reference sequence). This CDR3 is 14 amino acids long. The J segment lost 5 bases and the V segment lost 3 bases, leaving 8 bases of the junction unmatched. The CDR3 region is CAWRTGTGSHEQYF. As DNA, the CDR3 is TGTGCCTGGAGAACCGGGACAGGGTCCCACGAGCAGTACTTC. The full variable domain, rest sourced from reference TRBV30 and TRBJ2-7, is SQTIHQWPATLVQPVGSPLSLECTVEGTSNPNLYWYRQAAGRGLQLLFYSVGIGQISSEVPQNLSASRPQDRQFILSSKKLLLSDSGFYLCAWRTGTGSHEQYFGPGTRLTVT.

The rearrangement joins TRBV18 to TRBJ1-4; D uncertain. Per the germline V gene, CDR1 is KGHSH and CDR2 is LQKENI. This CDR3 is built from 14 residues. V was cut by 3 bases and J by 7 bases, with 12 bases left in between. CDR3 DNA sequence: TGTGCCAGCTCACCGGACCCTCTCGCTGAAAAACTGTTTTTT. Translated, it gives CASSPDPLAEKLFF. The full variable domain, its missing parts supplied by reference TRBV18 and TRBJ1-4, is NAGVMQNPRHLVRRRGQEARLRCSPMKGHSHVYWYRQLPEEGLKFMVYLQKENIIDESGMPKERFSAEFPKEGPSILRIQQVVRGDSAAYFCASSPDPLAEKLFFGSGTQLSVL.

In this sample, this clone is large. This chain uses TRBV19 with TRBJ1-5, with 9 bases identical to TRBD1. V gave up 3 bases and J gave up 0 bases; unmatched junction bases: 9. The CDR3 consists of 18 residues. The germline V gene has CDR1 LNHDA and CDR2 SQIVND (reference sequence). CDR3 sequence (DNA): TGTGCCAGTAGTATGGGACAGGGAACGGGCGGTAGCAATCAGCCCCAGCATTTT. This encodes CASSMGQGTGGSNQPQHF.

This clone was picked up a small number of times. This chain joins TRBV23-1 and TRBJ1-1; weak D call: TRBD1 (5 bases). TRBV23-1 has ORF status, its function being uncertain. This CDR3 is 14 amino acids long. Deletions cut 6 bases from V and 3 bases from J, with 14 bases between. The CDR3 coding sequence is TGCGCCAGCAGCCAAGATAGGACACACACTGAAGCTTTCTTT. This codes for CASSQDRTHTEAFF.

This clone was seen a few times. The chain recombines TRBV11-3 with TRBJ2-2; TRBD2 agrees at 8 bases. The CDR3 totals 20 residues. J was trimmed by 3 bases and V by 5 bases; bases with no gene match: 20. Germline lookup yields CDR1 SGHNT and CDR2 YENEEA. CDR3 sequence reads: CASSRWGWSGSRVDTGELFF. CDR3 nucleotides: TGTGCCAGCAGCCGTTGGGGGTGGAGCGGGAGTCGCGTGGACACCGGGGAGCTGTTTTTT.

There are a few counts of this clone. The rearrangement joins TRBV2 to TRBJ1-6; D remains unclear. V was clipped by 6 bases and J by 8 bases, with 8 bases between them. CDR3 size: 12 residues. Germline CDR1 is SNHLY and CDR2 is FYNNEI. The CDR3 protein is CASRRGDSPLHF. The CDR3 DNA sequence: TGTGCCAGCAGACGGGGAGATTCACCCCTCCACTTT.

By its share, this clone is large. The chain employs TRBV11-3 and TRBJ1-6; D gene unclear. The CDR3 has 16 amino acids. The V end was cut by 1 base, the J end by 0 bases, with 7 bases between. Germline assignment: CDR1 SGHNT and CDR2 YENEEA. The CDR3 region is CASSLVPASYNSPLHF. For the CDR3, the DNA is TGTGCCAGCAGCTTAGTTCCTGCCTCCTATAATTCACCCCTCCACTTT.

V is TRBV10-2 and J is TRBJ2-3, with 10 bases fitting TRBD2. Germline values: CDR1 WSHSY, CDR2 SAAADI. This CDR3 contains 17 residues. V gave up 6 bases and J gave up 3 bases; unmatched junction bases: 12. The CDR3 is CASSKTSGKDHTDTQYF. The CDR3 region has the DNA TGCGCCAGCAGCAAAACTAGCGGGAAGGATCATACAGATACGCAGTATTTT.

This chain joins TRBV29-1 and TRBJ2-2, with 7 bases aligning to TRBD2. CDR3 length: 14 residues. Germline values: CDR1 SQVTM, CDR2 ANQGSEA. Trimming cost V 7 bases and J 7 bases; bases outside gene matches: 12. CDR3 in amino acids: CSAREWEDVGELFF. The CDR3, as DNA: TGCAGCGCGCGGGAGTGGGAGGACGTCGGGGAGCTGTTTTTT.

This chain joins TRBV14 and TRBJ1-3, with D possibly matching TRBD1 (5 bases). From germline, CDR1 is SGHDN and CDR2 FVKESK. The CDR3 is 16 residues long. V was cut by 0 bases and J by 3 bases, with 12 bases left in between. CDR3 coding DNA: TGTGCCAGCAGCCAAGATTGGGGGTCATATGGAAACACCATATATTTT. Its translation is CASSQDWGSYGNTIYF.

This clone was seen a handful of times. The V and J genes are TRBV6-8 and TRBJ2-5, with 7 nucleotides matching TRBD1. In germline, CDR1 is MNHGY, CDR2 SAAAGT. Unmatched junction bases numbered 7, after V lost 4 bases and J lost 2 bases. This CDR3 is 15 amino acids long. The CDR3 DNA is TGTGCCAGCAGTTTCACCGGGACAGTACAAGAGACCCAGTACTTC. This sequence encodes CASSFTGTVQETQYF.

This clone has only a few counts. The chain links TRBV9 to TRBJ2-7; D is uncertain. Trimming left V 5 bases short and J 6 bases short, with 12 bases between. The CDR3 extends over 12 amino acids. Germline V gives CDR1 SGDLS, CDR2 YYNGEE. In DNA form, the CDR3 reads TGTGCCAGCAGTTTTAGTGGGGTCGAGCAGTACTTC. It specifies CASSFSGVEQYF.

The chain couples TRBV10-2 to TRBJ2-2; D is unclear. CDR3 length: 12 amino acids. In germline, CDR1 is WSHSY, CDR2 SAAADI. Trimming stripped 4 bases from V and 7 bases from J, with 7 bases between. The CDR3 region has the DNA TGCGCCAGCAGTGGCCGTGTCGGGGAGCTGTTTTTT. Its protein product is CASSGRVGELFF.

The rearrangement links TRBV5-1 to TRBJ1-1, with D uncertain. The CDR3 consists of 15 residues. CDR1 is SGHRS and CDR2 is YFSETQ in the germline V gene. The V end was cut by 1 base, the J end by 5 bases, with 15 bases between. CDR3 sequence: CASSLLTGGGTEAFF. The CDR3 nucleotides are TGCGCCAGCAGCTTGCTGACGGGAGGAGGTACTGAAGCTTTCTTT.

This clone is medium-sized. The genes are TRBV11-3 and TRBJ1-1; TRBD1 agrees at 8 bases. V gave up 1 base and J gave up 5 bases; unmatched junction bases: 3. The CDR3 covers 14 residues. Germline lookup yields CDR1 SGHNT and CDR2 YENEEA. The chain's CDR3 is CASSLGQGATEAFF. The CDR3, as DNA: TGTGCCAGCAGCTTAGGTCAGGGGGCAACTGAAGCTTTCTTT. Complete variable domain (other parts from reference TRBV11-3 and TRBJ1-1): EAGVVQSPRYKIIEKKQPVAFWCNPISGHNTLYWYLQNLGQGPELLIRYENEEAVDDSQLPKDRFSAERLKGVDSTLKIQPAELGDSAVYLCASSLGQGATEAFFGQGTRLTVV.

This clone was observed a single time. The rearrangement links TRBV11-3 to TRBJ2-3; D is possibly TRBD1 or TRBD2 (6 bases each). The CDR3 has 15 residues. The germline V gene encodes CDR1 SGHNT and CDR2 YENEEA. Trimming left V 6 bases short and J 5 bases short, with 18 bases between. This CDR3 reads CASSSIAEGGDTQYF. As DNA, the CDR3 is TGTGCCAGCAGTTCTATAGCGGAGGGGGGAGATACGCAGTATTTT. The whole variable domain, remainder taken from reference TRBV11-3 and TRBJ2-3, is EAGVVQSPRYKIIEKKQPVAFWCNPISGHNTLYWYLQNLGQGPELLIRYENEEAVDDSQLPKDRFSAERLKGVDSTLKIQPAELGDSAVYLCASSSIAEGGDTQYFGPGTRLTVL.

A single count supports this clone. J is TRBJ1-4 and V is TRBV30; D not certain. This CDR3 has 13 amino acids. Germline CDR1 is GTSNPN and CDR2 is SVGIG (reference sequence). V was cut by 0 bases and J by 7 bases, with 9 bases left in between. In DNA form, the CDR3 reads TGTGCCTGGAGTGTCGGTTTAGGTGAAAAACTGTTTTTT. The encoded protein is CAWSVGLGEKLFF.

The CDR3 nucleotides read TGTGCCAGCAGTGACCAGAACCTCAGGGGAACTGAAGCTTTCTTT. Its protein is CASSDQNLRGTEAFF. The chain has TRBV6-8 and TRBJ1-1; D perhaps matches TRBD1 (6 bases). Germline CDR1 and CDR2: MNHGY and SAAAGT. Trimming cost V 5 bases and J 5 bases, with 18 bases left between them. This CDR3 spans 15 amino acids.

V gene TRBV19 combines with J gene TRBJ1-5; perhaps TRBD1 as D (5 bases). The V end was cut by 2 bases, the J end by 4 bases, with 12 bases between. The CDR3 loop spans 15 amino acids. Germline V gene data show CDR1 as LNHDA and CDR2 as SQIVND (reference sequence). The CDR3, as DNA: TGTGCCAGTAGTATACAGGCCTCAGGGAATCAGCCCCAGCATTTT. This codes for CASSIQASGNQPQHF.

This clone showed up just a few times. CDR3: CASSPATRPPYEKLFF. CDR3 in DNA: TGCGCCAGCAGCCCGGCGACCAGGCCCCCTTATGAAAAACTGTTTTTT. This rearrangement joins TRBV4-1 to TRBJ1-4, with D uncertain. Trimming took off 4 bases at V and 6 bases at J, with 18 bases between the two ends. CDR1 and CDR2 from the germline V gene are MGHRA and YSYEKL. The CDR3 runs to 16 residues.

The genes are TRBV10-1 and TRBJ2-3; D gene unclear. The CDR3 sequence is 12 residues long. Looked up from germline, CDR1 is WNHNN and CDR2 is SYGVQD (reference sequence). Deletions cut 6 bases from V and 3 bases from J, with 7 bases between. CDR3 nucleotide sequence: TGCGCCAGCAGCCAAAGGACAGATACGCAGTATTTT. It is translated as CASSQRTDTQYF.

The J gene is TRBJ2-1, the V gene TRBV19; the D gene is possibly TRBD2 (5 bases). Trimming pared 8 bases from V and 5 bases from J, leaving 22 bases between. CDR1 is LNHDA, CDR2 SQIVND, per germline (reference sequence). This CDR3 region has 16 residues. The CDR3 DNA sequence: TGTGCCAGTGGCTTCCGAGGGAGTAATCGGGACAATGAGCAGTTCTTC. It codes for CASGFRGSNRDNEQFF. Full variable domain (missing parts from reference TRBV19 and TRBJ2-1): DGGITQSPKYLFRKEGQNVTLSCEQNLNHDAMYWYRQDPGQGLRLIYYSQIVNDFQKGDIAEGYSVSREKKESFPLTVTSAQKNPTAFYLCASGFRGSNRDNEQFFGPGTRLTVL.

This clone appeared a few times. The CDR3 region has the DNA TGTGCCAGCAGTGGCCCGACGGAATACTATGGCTACACCTTC. Translated, it gives CASSGPTEYYGYTF. This rearrangement joins TRBV6-8 to TRBJ1-2; D call uncertain. V lost 5 bases and J 3 bases, leaving 13 bases between the germline ends. The CDR3 sequence is 14 residues long. Looked up from germline, CDR1 is MNHGY and CDR2 is SAAAGT.

J is TRBJ2-1 and V is TRBV5-1; TRBD1 aligns across 10 bases. Germline V gene sequence: CDR1 SGHRS, CDR2 YFSETQ. V gave up 0 bases and J gave up 3 bases; unmatched junction bases: 3. The CDR3 has 16 amino acids. The chain's CDR3 is CASSLGGTGDYNEQFF. In nucleotides, the CDR3 is TGCGCCAGCAGCTTGGGCGGGACAGGGGACTACAATGAGCAGTTCTTC.

The chain uses TRBV19 and TRBJ2-2, with 8 bases aligning to TRBD1. The CDR3 length is 16 residues. J gave up 4 bases and V 6 bases, and 10 bases lay outside the gene matches. Germline V gene lookup returns CDR1 LNHDA and CDR2 SQIVND (reference sequence). Written as DNA, the CDR3 is TGTGCCAGTAGCCTTACAGGGGGAATTGGCACCGGGGAGCTGTTTTTT. Translation gives CASSLTGGIGTGELFF.